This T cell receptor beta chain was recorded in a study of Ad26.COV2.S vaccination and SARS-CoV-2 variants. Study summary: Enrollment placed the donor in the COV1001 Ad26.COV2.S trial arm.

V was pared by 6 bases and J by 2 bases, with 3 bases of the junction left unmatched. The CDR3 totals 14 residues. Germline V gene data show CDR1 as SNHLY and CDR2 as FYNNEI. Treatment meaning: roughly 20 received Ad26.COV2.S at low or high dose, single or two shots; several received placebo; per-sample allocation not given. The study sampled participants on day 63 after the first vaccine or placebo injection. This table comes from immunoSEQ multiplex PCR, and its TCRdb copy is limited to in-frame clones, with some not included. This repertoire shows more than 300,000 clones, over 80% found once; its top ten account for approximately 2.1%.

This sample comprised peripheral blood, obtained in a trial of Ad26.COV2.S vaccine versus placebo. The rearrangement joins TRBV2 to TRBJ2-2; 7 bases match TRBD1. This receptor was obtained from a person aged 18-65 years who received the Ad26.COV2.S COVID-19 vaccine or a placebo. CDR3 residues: CASRDRTNTGELFF. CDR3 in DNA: TGTGCCAGCAGGGACAGGACCAACACCGGGGAGCTGTTTTTT.